What follows are 17 T cell receptor beta chains derived from one specimen sequenced in a study of post-analysis software for immune sequencing data. Study-level findings and limits: TRBV segments more frequent in patients than in controls numbered five and included TRBV5-6, TRBV5-1 and TRBV20-1.

The antigens of these receptors remain unknown. Unique molecular identifiers were built into the TCR beta cDNA libraries. TCRdb reanalysed the PCR reads using MiXCR and keeps one entry per CDR3 protein. The sample contains roughly 600,000 distinct CDR3 sequences, 44% of which appear only once. The specimen was blood. The receptors shown here come from a girl aged 5-17 years with multiple sclerosis.

This clonotype was counted only a few times. The chain joins TRBV13 to TRBJ2-1, with 7 bases identical to TRBD1. The germline gives CDR1 PRHDT, CDR2 FYEKMQ (reference sequence). The V and J ends lost 5 bases and 5 bases, in that order; junction bases with no gene match: 9. This CDR3 contains 15 residues. CDR3 sequence: CASSKTGWAHNEQFF. DNA of the CDR3: TGTGCCAGCAGCAAGACAGGGTGGGCACACAATGAGCAGTTCTTC.

This clonotype was found once. This chain links TRBV9 with TRBJ2-3, with 8 bases fitting TRBD2. The CDR3 runs 16 residues. V lost 4 bases and J lost 2; bases outside the gene matches: 9. Germline lookup yields CDR1 SGDLS and CDR2 YYNGEE. The CDR3 bases are TGTGCCAGCAGCAAATCGGGGGGGGAGACCACAGATACGCAGTATTTT. Its protein is CASSKSGGETTDTQYF.

The table lists this clonotype with a few counts. The V and J genes are TRBV20-1 and TRBJ2-1; 12 nucleotides align to TRBD2. The V gene end was trimmed by 6 bases and the J gene end by 7 bases; junction bases not matched to a gene: 7. The CDR3 consists of 14 residues. The germline gives CDR1 DFQATT, CDR2 SNEGSKA (reference sequence). CDR3 sequence: CSALAGGPRNEQFF. The CDR3 coding sequence is TGCAGTGCCCTAGCGGGGGGGCCACGGAATGAGCAGTTCTTC.

The rearrangement uses TRBV20-1 and TRBJ1-5; 7 bases fit TRBD1. Germline assignment: CDR1 DFQATT and CDR2 SNEGSKA (reference sequence). This CDR3 is built from 13 residues. After removal of 3 bases from V and 4 bases from J, the junction contained 3 bases not matched to a gene. The CDR3 sequence: CSASSRGNQPQHF. In DNA, the CDR3 is TGCAGTGCTAGTAGCAGGGGGAATCAGCCCCAGCATTTT.

This clonotype turned up a few times. The rearrangement joins TRBV25-1 to TRBJ2-4; no firm D call. Trimming shortened V by 8 bases and J by 5 bases, and 25 bases separated the two germline ends. The CDR3 is made up of 17 amino acids. Looked up from germline, CDR1 is MGHDK and CDR2 is SYGVNS. Written as DNA, the CDR3 is TGTGCCAGCGCCCCCCGGGTAGGGTGGTCCTCGGAAAACATTCAGTACTTC. Translated, it gives CASAPRVGWSSENIQYF.

This clonotype was counted at least ten times. The chain combines TRBV20-1 with TRBJ2-1; 10 positions match TRBD2. The germline CDR1 and CDR2 sequences are DFQATT and SNEGSKA (reference sequence). This CDR3 spans 16 amino acids. Trimming took 6 bases from V and 4 from J; bases not matched to a gene: 12. CDR3 sequence: CSALLRTSGGYNEQFF. In DNA form, the CDR3 reads TGCAGTGCACTACTAAGGACTAGCGGAGGATACAATGAGCAGTTCTTC.

V gene TRBV4-1 combines with J gene TRBJ2-3; the D is unclear. Germline loops: CDR1 MGHRA, CDR2 YSYEKL. There are 14 residues in the CDR3. Trimming cost V 1 base and J 2 bases, with 7 bases left between them. This CDR3 reads CASSQVTATDTQYF. CDR3 sequence (DNA): TGCGCCAGCAGCCAAGTGACGGCCACAGATACGCAGTATTTT.

The chain carries TRBV20-1 and TRBJ2-1; a weak D match, TRBD2 (5 bases). Germline V gene data show CDR1 as DFQATT and CDR2 as SNEGSKA (reference sequence). V lost 0 bases to trimming and J lost 3 bases, with 9 bases between them. This CDR3 contains 14 residues. CDR3 coding DNA: TGCAGTGCTAGAGATGCGGCGGGCTACAATGAGCAGTTCTTC. Translating it yields CSARDAAGYNEQFF.

The chain is built from TRBV24-1 and TRBJ2-3; D gene ambiguous. Germline V gene lookup returns CDR1 KGHDR and CDR2 SFDVKD. The V and J ends lost 2 bases and 2 bases respectively, with 4 bases between them. The CDR3 is 13 amino acids. Here the CDR3 DNA reads TGTGCCACCAGTGATTCTCACACAGATACGCAGTATTTT. It encodes CATSDSHTDTQYF.

This clonotype was counted once. The chain carries TRBV9 and TRBJ1-2; tentative D call: TRBD1 (6 bases). The germline V gene encodes CDR1 SGDLS and CDR2 YYNGEE. The V and J ends lost 4 bases and 6 bases respectively, with 19 bases between them. The length of the CDR3 is 15 residues. CDR3 amino acids: CASSPRQGRKNGYTF. The CDR3 region has the DNA TGTGCCAGCAGCCCCCGTCAGGGGCGGAAAAATGGCTACACCTTC. Complete variable domain (other parts from reference TRBV9 and TRBJ1-2): DSGVTQTPKHLITATGQRVTLRCSPRSGDLSVYWYQQSLDQGLQFLIQYYNGEERAKGNILERFSAQQFPDLHSELNLSSLELGDSALYFCASSPRQGRKNGYTFGSGTRLTVV.

This clonotype was observed a few times. The chain recombines TRBV4-2 with TRBJ2-5; D not certain. Germline V gene lookup returns CDR1 LGHNA and CDR2 YNFKEQ. V lost 0 bases, J lost 2 bases, and 13 bases lay in between. This CDR3 has 16 residues. CDR3 in DNA: TGTGCCAGCAGCCAAGATGAGTCTATATTACAAGAGACCCAGTACTTC. Its protein is CASSQDESILQETQYF.

The CDR3 loop reads CATTRQVYTDTQYF. CDR3 in DNA: TGTGCCACCACGAGACAGGTGTACACAGATACGCAGTATTTT. The chain joins TRBV28 to TRBJ2-3, with TRBD1 as a possible D gene (6 bases). The germline V gene encodes CDR1 MDHEN and CDR2 SYDVKM. The CDR3 sequence is 14 residues long. The V gene lost 10 bases and the J gene lost 2 bases, with 16 bases spanning the gap.

In this sample, this clonotype turned up a few times. The chain has TRBV5-6 and TRBJ1-2; D is undetermined. CDR1 SGHDT and CDR2 YYEEEE come from the germline V gene. The CDR3 loop spans 16 amino acids. V was trimmed by 0 bases and J by 8 bases, leaving 20 bases between them. The CDR3 coding sequence is TGTGCCAGCAGCTTGGCTGCCCGGGATTTACTACGGGGCTACACCTTC. It is translated as CASSLAARDLLRGYTF.

This clonotype appeared a few times. The chain links TRBV3-1 to TRBJ2-5; 10 positions match TRBD1. The end of the DNA is better explained by TRBJ2-7, so the J call may be wrong. The CDR3 runs to 15 residues. Looked up from germline, CDR1 is LGHDT and CDR2 is YNNKEL (reference sequence). This chain's CDR3 is CASSPPTGGLYEQYF. The DNA for the CDR3 is TGTGCCAGCAGCCCACCGACAGGGGGCTTATACGAGCAGTACTTC.

This clonotype was recorded only once. The J gene is TRBJ2-1, the V gene TRBV11-1; TRBD1 matches at 9 bases. The V and J ends lost 4 bases and 2 bases, in that order; junction bases with no gene match: 3. The CDR3 runs to 15 residues. CDR1 and CDR2 (germline): SGHAT, FQDESV (reference sequence). Written as DNA, the CDR3 is TGTGCCAGCAGCTACGGGACAGGGCCCTACAATGAGCAGTTCTTC. Encoded protein: CASSYGTGPYNEQFF.

This clonotype was counted only a few times. The V call is TRBV12-3 or TRBV12-4, the J call TRBJ2-5, with D unresolved. This CDR3 has 14 residues. Trimming stripped 6 bases from V and 3 bases from J, with 14 bases between. CDR3 DNA: TGTGCCAGCAGCCCCCTCGACCCGGAAGAGACCCAGTACTTC. This codes for CASSPLDPEETQYF.

The CDR3 protein is CASRRTGEYEQYF. The CDR3 DNA sequence: TGTGCCAGCAGGCGGACAGGGGAGTACGAGCAGTACTTC. The chain employs TRBV12-3 or TRBV12-4 and TRBJ2-7; 9 nucleotides line up with TRBD1. V gave up 6 bases and J gave up 4 bases; unmatched junction bases: 4. The CDR3 contains 13 residues.